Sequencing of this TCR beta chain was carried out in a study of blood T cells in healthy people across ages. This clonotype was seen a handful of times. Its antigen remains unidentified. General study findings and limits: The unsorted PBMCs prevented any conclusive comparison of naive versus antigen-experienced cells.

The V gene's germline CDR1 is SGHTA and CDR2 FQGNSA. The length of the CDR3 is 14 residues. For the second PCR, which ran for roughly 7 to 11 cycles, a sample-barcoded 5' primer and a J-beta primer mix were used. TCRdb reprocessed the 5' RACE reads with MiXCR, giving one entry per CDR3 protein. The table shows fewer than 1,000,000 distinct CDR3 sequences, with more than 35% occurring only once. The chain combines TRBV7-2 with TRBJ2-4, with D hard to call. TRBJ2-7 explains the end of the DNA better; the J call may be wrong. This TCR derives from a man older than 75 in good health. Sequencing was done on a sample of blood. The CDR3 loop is CASSLGRSNHEQYF. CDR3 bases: TGTGCCAGCAGCTTAGGTCGGTCCAACCACGAGCAGTACTTC.